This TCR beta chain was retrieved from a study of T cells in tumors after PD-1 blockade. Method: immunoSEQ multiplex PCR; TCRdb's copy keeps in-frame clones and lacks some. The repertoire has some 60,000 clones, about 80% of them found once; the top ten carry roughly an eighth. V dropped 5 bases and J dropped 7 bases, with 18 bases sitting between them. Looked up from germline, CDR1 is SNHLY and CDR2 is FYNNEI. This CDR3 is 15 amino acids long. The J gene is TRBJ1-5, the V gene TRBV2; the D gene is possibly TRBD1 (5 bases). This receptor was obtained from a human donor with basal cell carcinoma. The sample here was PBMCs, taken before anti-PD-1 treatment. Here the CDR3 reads CASSPLGQDGQPQHF. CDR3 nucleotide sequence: TGTGCCAGCAGTCCCCTGGGGCAGGATGGGCAGCCCCAGCATTTT.